These T cell receptor beta chains were read from a single sample in a study of blood T cells in healthy people across ages. TCRdb redid the calling of the 5' RACE reads with MiXCR, one entry per CDR3 protein. Of some 1,500,000 distinct CDR3 sequences listed, approximately 43% are singletons. The sample comprised blood. The receptors were gathered from a young woman in good health. Each CDR3 is given with its conserved first and last residue. A D gene is named only where the DNA matches it firmly. Clone size is shown for a subset of rows, as once, few, many or a class of expanded clone.

TRBV28	TRBJ1-2	-	-	CASSDPGQPNYGYTF	TGTGCCAGCAGTGACCCCGGACAGCCAAACTATGGCTACACCTTC
TRBV11-2	TRBJ2-1	TRBD1	few	CASTGTVPYNEQFF	TGTGCCAGCACCGGGACAGTACCCTACAATGAGCAGTTCTTC
TRBV15	TRBJ2-6	-	-	CATSGASSGANVLTF	TGTGCCACCAGTGGGGCTTCTTCTGGGGCCAACGTCCTGACTTTC
TRBV25-1	TRBJ2-6	-	once	CASSEYRIAGANVLTF	TGTGCCAGCAGTGAATATAGGATTGCGGGGGCCAACGTCCTGACTTTC
TRBV9	TRBJ2-7	-	few	CASSGATYEQYF	TGTGCCAGCTCTGGGGCCACCTACGAGCAGTACTTC
TRBV7-8	TRBJ2-5	TRBD2	once	CASSLLSGMETQYF	TGTGCCAGCAGCTTACTGAGCGGGATGGAGACCCAGTACTTC
TRBV2	TRBJ2-1	TRBD2	-	CASSLTSAEQFF	TGTGCCAGCAGCCTAACTAGCGCTGAGCAGTTCTTC
TRBV3-1	TRBJ2-5	TRBD2	-	CASSLRAGGLRTQYF	TGTGCCAGCAGCCTCCGAGCGGGGGGCCTGCGGACCCAGTACTTC
TRBV29-1	TRBJ2-7	TRBD1	-	CSVTGQGYYEQYF	TGCAGCGTGACGGGACAGGGATACTACGAGCAGTACTTC
TRBV10-3	TRBJ2-7	TRBD1	-	CAISNSQGIDEQYF	TGTGCCATCAGCAATTCACAGGGGATCGACGAGCAGTACTTC
TRBV7-2	TRBJ2-3	TRBD2	-	CASSPPDSGGRTLTDTQYF	TGTGCCAGCAGCCCACCCGATAGCGGGGGGCGAACACTCACAGATACGCAGTATTTT
TRBV7-2	TRBJ2-1	-	few	CASSTVGYNEQFF	TGTGCCAGCAGCACCGTCGGTTACAATGAGCAGTTCTTC
TRBV2	TRBJ1-2	-	once	CASSADRKTGNYGYTF	TGTGCCAGCAGTGCGGATCGAAAGACGGGCAACTATGGCTACACCTTC
TRBV2	TRBJ2-3	-	-	CASSAQRSGRITDTQYF	TGTGCCAGCAGCGCGCAACGTTCCGGGAGAATCACAGATACGCAGTATTTT
TRBV7-9	TRBJ2-1	TRBD2	few	CASSLVTGGGYNEQFF	TGTGCCAGCAGCTTAGTCACGGGAGGGGGTTACAATGAGCAGTTCTTC
TRBV7-2	TRBJ2-1	-	few	CASNFGGVLQGYNEQFF	TGTGCCAGCAACTTTGGGGGTGTTCTTCAGGGTTACAATGAGCAGTTCTTC
TRBV2	TRBJ2-5	-	-	CASRPIPETQYF	TGTGCCAGCAGGCCCATACCAGAGACCCAGTACTTC
TRBV25-1	TRBJ2-5	TRBD2	-	CASSEYREGRRQTQYF	TGTGCCAGCAGTGAATATAGGGAGGGCAGGAGACAGACCCAGTACTTC
TRBV14	TRBJ2-7	TRBD2	few	CASSQVKAGAYEQYF	TGTGCCAGCAGCCAAGTTAAAGCGGGGGCCTACGAGCAGTACTTC
TRBV12-3/TRBV12-4	TRBJ1-1	-	few	CASSSPQNTEAFF	TGTGCCAGCAGCTCACCCCAGAACACTGAAGCTTTCTTT
TRBV30	TRBJ2-7	-	-	CAWSVQGGPTYEQYF	TGTGCCTGGAGTGTACAAGGAGGGCCAACCTACGAGCAGTACTTC
TRBV10-3	TRBJ2-1	-	-	CAISEFGYSYNEQFF	TGTGCCATCAGTGAGTTTGGCTACTCCTACAATGAGCAGTTCTTC
TRBV10-3	TRBJ2-6	-	-	CAISGETGANVLTF	TGTGCCATCAGCGGGGAGACTGGGGCCAACGTCCTGACTTTC
TRBV12-3/TRBV12-4	TRBJ2-1	TRBD2	-	CASSPGRVHNEQFF	TGTGCCAGCAGCCCCGGGAGGGTTCACAATGAGCAGTTCTTC
TRBV9	TRBJ2-5	TRBD2	-	CASSGLSGRARNEQYF	TGTGCCAGCAGCGGACTTAGCGGGAGGGCCCGCAATGAGCAGTACTTC
TRBV6-6	TRBJ2-5	-	-	CASSYFWGIAETQYF	TGTGCCAGCAGTTACTTTTGGGGTATAGCGGAGACCCAGTACTTC
TRBV7-6	TRBJ2-7	TRBD2	-	CASSLAVGGGVNEQYF	TGTGCCAGCAGCTTAGCCGTTGGCGGGGGGGTAAATGAGCAGTACTTC
TRBV4-3	TRBJ2-2	-	-	CASSQDGAVLSGELFF	TGCGCCAGCAGCCAAGATGGGGCAGTCCTCTCCGGGGAGCTGTTTTTT
TRBV7-2	TRBJ2-1	TRBD2	-	CASSLATSVGNEQFF	TGTGCCAGCAGCTTAGCTACTAGCGTGGGCAATGAGCAGTTCTTC
TRBV7-9	TRBJ2-3	TRBD2	-	CASSSREGGRDTQYF	TGTGCCAGCAGCTCCAGGGAGGGCGGGAGAGATACGCAGTATTTT
TRBV6-1	TRBJ2-1	TRBD2	-	CASRERESYNEQFF	TGTGCCAGCAGAGAGCGGGAGTCCTACAATGAGCAGTTCTTC
TRBV6-6	TRBJ2-5	TRBD2	few	CASSTGLAGDQETQYF	TGTGCCAGCAGCACTGGACTAGCGGGGGACCAAGAGACCCAGTACTTC
TRBV5-5	TRBJ1-6	TRBD1	-	CASSLPDRARNSPLHF	TGTGCCAGCAGCCTCCCGGACAGGGCAAGAAATTCACCCCTCCACTTT
TRBV7-6	TRBJ2-7	TRBD1	few	CASSFDRGQYEQYF	TGTGCCAGCAGCTTTGACAGGGGGCAGTACGAGCAGTACTTC
TRBV6-2/TRBV6-3	TRBJ2-1	TRBD2	few	CASSYALAGINEQFF	TGTGCCAGCAGTTACGCACTAGCGGGTATCAATGAGCAGTTCTTC